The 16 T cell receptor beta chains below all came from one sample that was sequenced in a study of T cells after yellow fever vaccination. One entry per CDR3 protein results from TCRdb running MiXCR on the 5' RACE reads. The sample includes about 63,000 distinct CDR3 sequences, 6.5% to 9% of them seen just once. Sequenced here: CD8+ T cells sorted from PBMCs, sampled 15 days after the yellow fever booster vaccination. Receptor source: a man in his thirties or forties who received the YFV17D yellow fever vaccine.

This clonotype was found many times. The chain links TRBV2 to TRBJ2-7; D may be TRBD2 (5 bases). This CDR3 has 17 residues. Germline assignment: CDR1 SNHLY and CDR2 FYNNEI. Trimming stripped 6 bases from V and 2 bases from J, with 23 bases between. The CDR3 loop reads CASSKYLPVRGTYEQYF. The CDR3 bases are TGTGCCAGCAGCAAGTACCTCCCCGTACGGGGTACCTACGAGCAGTACTTC.

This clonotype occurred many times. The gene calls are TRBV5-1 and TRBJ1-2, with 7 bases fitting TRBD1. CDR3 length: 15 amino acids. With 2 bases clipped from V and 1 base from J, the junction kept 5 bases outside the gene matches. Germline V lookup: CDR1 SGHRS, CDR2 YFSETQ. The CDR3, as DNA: TGCGCCAGCAGCTTTGGGACAGCTCTTAACTATGGCTACACCTTC. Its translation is CASSFGTALNYGYTF.

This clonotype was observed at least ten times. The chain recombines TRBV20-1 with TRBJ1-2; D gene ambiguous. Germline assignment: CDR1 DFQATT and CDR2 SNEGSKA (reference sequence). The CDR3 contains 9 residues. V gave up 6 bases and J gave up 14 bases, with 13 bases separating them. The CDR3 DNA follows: TGCAGTGCGGAGGTGATGTGGACCTTC. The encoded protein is CSAEVMWTF.

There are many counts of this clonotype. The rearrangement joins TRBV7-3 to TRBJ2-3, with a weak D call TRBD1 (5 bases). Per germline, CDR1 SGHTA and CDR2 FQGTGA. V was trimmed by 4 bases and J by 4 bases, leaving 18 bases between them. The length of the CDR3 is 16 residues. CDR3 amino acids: CASSSHSLTASDTQYF. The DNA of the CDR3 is TGTGCCAGCAGCTCCCACTCCCTGACAGCCTCAGATACGCAGTATTTT. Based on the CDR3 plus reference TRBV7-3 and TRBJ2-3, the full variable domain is GAGVSQTPSNKVTEKGKYVELRCDPISGHTALYWYRQSLGQGPEFLIYFQGTGAADDSGLPNDRFFAVRPEGSVSTLKIQRTERGDSAVYLCASSSHSLTASDTQYFGPGTRLTVL.

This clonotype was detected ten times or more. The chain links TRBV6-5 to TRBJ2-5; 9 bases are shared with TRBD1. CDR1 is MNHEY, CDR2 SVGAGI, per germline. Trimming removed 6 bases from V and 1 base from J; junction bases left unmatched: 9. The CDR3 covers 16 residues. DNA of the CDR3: TGTGCCAGCAGCTTAATTGGACAGGGGATCCAAGAGACCCAGTACTTC. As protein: CASSLIGQGIQETQYF.

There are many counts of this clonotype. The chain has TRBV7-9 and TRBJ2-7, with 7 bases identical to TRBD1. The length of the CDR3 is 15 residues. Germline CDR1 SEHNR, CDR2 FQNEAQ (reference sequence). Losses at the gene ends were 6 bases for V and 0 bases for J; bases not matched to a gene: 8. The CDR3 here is CASSPPGQLSYEQYF. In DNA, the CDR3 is TGTGCCAGCAGTCCGCCGGGACAGCTCTCCTACGAGCAGTACTTC.

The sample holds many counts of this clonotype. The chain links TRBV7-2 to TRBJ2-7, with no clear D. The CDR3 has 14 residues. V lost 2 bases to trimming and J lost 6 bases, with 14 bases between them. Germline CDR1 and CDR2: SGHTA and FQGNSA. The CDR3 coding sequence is TGTGCCAGCAGCTTAATCGGGCCCCACGCCGAGCAGTACTTC. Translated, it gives CASSLIGPHAEQYF.

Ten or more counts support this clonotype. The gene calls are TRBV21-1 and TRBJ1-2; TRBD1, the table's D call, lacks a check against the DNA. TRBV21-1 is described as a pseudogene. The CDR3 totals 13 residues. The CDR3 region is CASSKQGGDGYTF. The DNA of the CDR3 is TGTGCCAGCAGCAAACAGGGCGGTGATGGCTACACCTTC.

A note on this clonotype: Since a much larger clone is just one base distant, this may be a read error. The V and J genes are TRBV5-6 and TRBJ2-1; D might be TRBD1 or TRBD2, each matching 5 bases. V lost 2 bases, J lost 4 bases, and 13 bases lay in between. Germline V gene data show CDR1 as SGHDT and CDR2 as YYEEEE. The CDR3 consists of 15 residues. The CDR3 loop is CASSLVRGEYNEQFF. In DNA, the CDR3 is TGTGCCAGCAGCTTAGTGAGAGGGGAGTACAATGAGCAGTTCTTC.

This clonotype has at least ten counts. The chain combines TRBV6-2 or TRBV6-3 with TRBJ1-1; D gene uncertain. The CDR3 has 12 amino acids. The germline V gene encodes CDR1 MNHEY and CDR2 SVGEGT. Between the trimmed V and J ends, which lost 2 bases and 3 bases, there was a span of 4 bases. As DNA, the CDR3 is TGTGCCAGCAGTTACCCTCACACTGAAGCTTTCTTT. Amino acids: CASSYPHTEAFF.

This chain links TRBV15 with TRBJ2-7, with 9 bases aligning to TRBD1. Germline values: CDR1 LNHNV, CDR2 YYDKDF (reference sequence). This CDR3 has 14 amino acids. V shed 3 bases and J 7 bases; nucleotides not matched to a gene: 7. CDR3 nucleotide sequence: TGTGCCACCAGCAGCGACAGGGGGTATTGGGAGCAGTACTTC. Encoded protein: CATSSDRGYWEQYF.

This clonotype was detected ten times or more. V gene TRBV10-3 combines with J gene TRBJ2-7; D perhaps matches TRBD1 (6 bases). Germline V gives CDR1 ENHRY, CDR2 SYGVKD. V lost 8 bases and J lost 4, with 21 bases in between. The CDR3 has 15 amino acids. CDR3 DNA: TGTGCCATCGCCCCAAATCAGGGGATAACGTACGAGCAGTACTTC. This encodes CAIAPNQGITYEQYF.

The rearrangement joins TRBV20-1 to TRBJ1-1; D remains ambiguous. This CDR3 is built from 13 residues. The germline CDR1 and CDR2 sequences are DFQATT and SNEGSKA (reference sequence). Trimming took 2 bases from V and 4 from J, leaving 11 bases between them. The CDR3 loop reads CSARSGVGTEAFF. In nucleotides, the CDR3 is TGCAGTGCTAGATCGGGTGTGGGCACTGAAGCTTTCTTT.

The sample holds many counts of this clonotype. Here the CDR3 reads CASSLEGYEQYF. Here the CDR3 DNA reads TGTGCCAGCTCACTGGAGGGTTACGAGCAGTACTTC. The chain carries TRBV18 and TRBJ2-7; possible D gene TRBD2, 6 bases. Germline values: CDR1 KGHSH, CDR2 LQKENI. The CDR3 extends over 12 amino acids. V lost 4 bases and J lost 4, with 8 bases in between.

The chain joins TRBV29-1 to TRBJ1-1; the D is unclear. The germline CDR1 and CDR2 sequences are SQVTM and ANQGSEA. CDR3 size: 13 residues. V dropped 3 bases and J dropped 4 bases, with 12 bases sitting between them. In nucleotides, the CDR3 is TGCAGCGTTGACCAACCTGGGAGCACTGAAGCTTTCTTT. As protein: CSVDQPGSTEAFF.

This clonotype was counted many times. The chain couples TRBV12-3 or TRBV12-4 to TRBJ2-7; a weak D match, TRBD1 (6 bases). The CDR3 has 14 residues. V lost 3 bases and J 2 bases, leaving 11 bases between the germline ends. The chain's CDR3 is CASSLGDKTYEQYF. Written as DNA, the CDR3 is TGTGCCAGCAGTTTGGGGGACAAAACCTACGAGCAGTACTTC.